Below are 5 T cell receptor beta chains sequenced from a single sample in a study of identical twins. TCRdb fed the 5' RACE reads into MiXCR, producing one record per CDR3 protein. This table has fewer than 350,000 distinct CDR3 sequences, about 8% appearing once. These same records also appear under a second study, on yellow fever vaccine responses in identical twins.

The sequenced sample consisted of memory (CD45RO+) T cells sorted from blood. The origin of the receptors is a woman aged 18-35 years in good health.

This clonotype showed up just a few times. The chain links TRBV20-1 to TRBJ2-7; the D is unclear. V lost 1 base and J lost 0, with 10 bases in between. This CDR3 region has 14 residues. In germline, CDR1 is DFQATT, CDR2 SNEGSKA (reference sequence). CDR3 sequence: CSARVATSSYEQYF. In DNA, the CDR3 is TGCAGTGCTAGAGTTGCGACCAGCTCCTACGAGCAGTACTTC.

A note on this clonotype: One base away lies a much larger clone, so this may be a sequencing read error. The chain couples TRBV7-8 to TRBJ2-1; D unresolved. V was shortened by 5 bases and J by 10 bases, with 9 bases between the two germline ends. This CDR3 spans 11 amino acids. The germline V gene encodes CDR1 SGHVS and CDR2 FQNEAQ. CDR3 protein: CASSQPQEQFF. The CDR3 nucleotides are TGTGCCAGCAGCCAGCCGCAAGAGCAGTTCTTC.

DNA for the CDR3: TGCAGTGCTAGAGTTAGCGGGAGTGGTAATGAGCAGTTCTTC. This translates into CSARVSGSGNEQFF. The chain has TRBV20-1 and TRBJ2-1; the match to TRBD2 covers 9 bases. The CDR3 runs to 14 residues. J lost 7 bases, V lost 1 base, and 5 bases had no gene match. Germline assignment: CDR1 DFQATT and CDR2 SNEGSKA (reference sequence).

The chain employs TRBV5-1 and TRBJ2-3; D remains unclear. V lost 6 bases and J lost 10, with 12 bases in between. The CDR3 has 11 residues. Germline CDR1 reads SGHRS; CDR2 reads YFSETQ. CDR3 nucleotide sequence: TGCGCCAGCAACCAGGAAGGAGCGCAGTATTTT. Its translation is CASNQEGAQYF.

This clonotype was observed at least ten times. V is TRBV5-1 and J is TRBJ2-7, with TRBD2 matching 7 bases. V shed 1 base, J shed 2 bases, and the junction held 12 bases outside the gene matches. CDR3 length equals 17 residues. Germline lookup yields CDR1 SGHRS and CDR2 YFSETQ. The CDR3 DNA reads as TGCGCCAGCAGCTTGAAAGACCCAGTGGGGAGGGCCTACGAGCAGTACGTC. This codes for CASSLKDPVGRAYEQYV.